Presented here are 10 T cell receptor beta chains from one specimen sequenced in a study of cytomegalovirus exposure and HLA in healthy donors. PCR was performed using 60 Vbeta and 13 Jbeta primers. The table came from immunoSEQ multiplex PCR; TCRdb's copy has only in-frame clones and leaves some out. Among fewer than 250,000 clones listed, about four fifths were seen once. The source material was PBMCs. The receptors derive from a man aged 18 to 35 in good health and CMV-seronegative.

The chain combines TRBV18 with TRBJ1-2; D not resolved. Trimming stripped 0 bases from V and 4 bases from J, with 12 bases between. CDR1 is KGHSH and CDR2 is LQKENI in the germline V gene. This CDR3 region has 15 residues. This CDR3 is CASSPPSHSIYGYTF. The CDR3 DNA reads as TGTGCCAGCTCACCACCATCTCACAGCATCTATGGCTACACCTTC.

The chain joins TRBV9 to TRBJ2-5; 8 bases fit TRBD1. The CDR3 consists of 15 residues. Germline values: CDR1 SGDLS, CDR2 YYNGEE. V was clipped by 1 base and J by 1 base; unmatched bases: 3. CDR3 sequence (DNA): TGTGCCAGCAGCGTATCCAGGGGGCTCCAAGAGACCCAGTACTTC. It codes for CASSVSRGLQETQYF.

The chain couples TRBV13 to TRBJ2-5; D is undetermined. V was shortened by 3 bases and J by 2 bases, with 10 bases between the two germline ends. This CDR3 has 14 residues. Germline CDR1 PRHDT, CDR2 FYEKMQ (reference sequence). The chain's CDR3 is CASSFQIQQETQYF. The CDR3 DNA reads TGTGCCAGCAGCTTCCAGATACAACAAGAGACCCAGTACTTC.

This rearrangement joins TRBV5-1 to TRBJ2-7; 7 bases are a match to TRBD1. The CDR3 extends over 14 amino acids. CDR1 is SGHRS and CDR2 is YFSETQ in the germline V gene. The V segment lost 6 bases and the J segment 5 bases; nucleotides outside the gene matches: 11. DNA for the CDR3: TGCGCCAGCAAATCCACGACAGGGCCAAACGAGCAGTACTTC. Its protein product is CASKSTTGPNEQYF.

The chain joins TRBV19 to TRBJ2-7, with 9 bases matching TRBD1. The germline gives CDR1 LNHDA, CDR2 SQIVND (reference sequence). V lost 3 bases to trimming and J lost 6 bases; unmatched junction nucleotides: 9. The CDR3 covers 15 residues. CDR3 sequence reads: CASSIGGQGRVEQYF. DNA for the CDR3: TGTGCCAGTAGTATTGGTGGACAGGGGAGGGTCGAGCAGTACTTC.

This sequence joins TRBV5-4 and TRBJ2-7, with 8 nucleotides matching TRBD1. This CDR3 is built from 14 residues. With V trimmed by 5 bases and J by 1 base, 5 bases remained unmatched. Germline CDR1 SGHNT, CDR2 YYREEE (reference sequence). The DNA for the CDR3 is TGTGCCAGCAGGATCGGGACAGGTTCCTACGAGCAGTACTTC. Translation: CASRIGTGSYEQYF.

The rearrangement links TRBV28 to TRBJ2-7; TRBD2 matches at 7 bases. CDR1 and CDR2 (germline): MDHEN, SYDVKM. Germline trimming cut 9 bases from V and 3 bases from J; bases unmatched to any gene: 14. There are 15 residues in the CDR3. CDR3 bases: TGTGCCAGTTCGGCGATTGGAGCGGGACGCTACGAGCAGTACTTC. Encoded protein: CASSAIGAGRYEQYF.

This clone was observed a handful of times. This chain connects TRBV10-3 to TRBJ2-3; 7 nucleotides agree with TRBD2. This CDR3 is 14 amino acids long. Trimming took 11 bases from V and 1 from J; bases not matched to a gene: 9. The germline V gene has CDR1 ENHRY and CDR2 SYGVKD. The CDR3 reads CASSRGGGTDTQYF. CDR3 DNA sequence: TGTGCCTCATCAAGGGGAGGGGGCACAGATACGCAGTATTTT.

Written as DNA, the CDR3 is TGCGCCAGCAGCCAAGATCAGGGAGGGTTAAGTCAGCCCCAGCATTTT. This sequence encodes CASSQDQGGLSQPQHF. V usage is TRBV4-1 and J usage is TRBJ1-5; weak D call: TRBD1 (5 bases). The CDR3 spans 16 residues. Germline assignment: CDR1 MGHRA and CDR2 YSYEKL. V was clipped by 0 bases and J by 6 bases, with 15 bases between them.

This chain uses TRBV9 with TRBJ2-3, with 9 bases matching TRBD2. This CDR3 spans 17 amino acids. The V segment lost 0 bases and the J segment 4 bases; nucleotides outside the gene matches: 9. Germline CDR1 reads SGDLS; CDR2 reads YYNGEE. The CDR3 loop reads CASSVDPQAGGSDTQYF. CDR3 DNA: TGTGCCAGCAGCGTAGACCCTCAAGCGGGAGGATCAGATACGCAGTATTTT.